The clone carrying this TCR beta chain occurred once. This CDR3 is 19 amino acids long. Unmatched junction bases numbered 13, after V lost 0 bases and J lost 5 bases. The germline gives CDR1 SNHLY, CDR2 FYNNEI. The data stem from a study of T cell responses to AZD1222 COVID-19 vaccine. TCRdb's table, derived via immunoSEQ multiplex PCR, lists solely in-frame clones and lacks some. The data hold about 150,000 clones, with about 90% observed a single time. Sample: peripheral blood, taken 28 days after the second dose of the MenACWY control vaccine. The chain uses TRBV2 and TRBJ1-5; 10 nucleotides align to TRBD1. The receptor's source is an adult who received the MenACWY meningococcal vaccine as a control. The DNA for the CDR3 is TGTGCCAGCAGTGAAGCGCTTCCGGGGTGGGGGACAGGGGATCAGCCCCAGCATTTT. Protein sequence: CASSEALPGWGTGDQPQHF.